A selection of T cell receptor beta chains follows, all from one sample in a study of blood T cell repertoires in COVID-19. Data came from immunoSEQ multiplex PCR; TCRdb stores just in-frame clones and leaves some out. The sample has roughly 200,000 clones, about 84% seen once; the top ten hold about 9.7%. The sample was PBMCs or T cells enriched from blood (not recorded which). Receptors were obtained from a woman in her twenties or thirties who had recovered from COVID-19. CDR3s include the opening cysteine and the closing phenylalanine or tryptophan. The D gene is left open where the match is weak. The size field is filled for only some rows; it gives once, few, many or a size class.

j_gene: TRBJ2-5
v_gene: TRBV5-5
abundance: -
len: 13
d_gene: -
CDR3nt: TGTGCCAGCAGCCGGACTATCCTTGGGACCCAGTACTTC
CDR3aa: CASSRTILGTQYF

j_gene: TRBJ1-3
v_gene: TRBV11-2
abundance: -
len: 15
d_gene: -
CDR3nt: TGTGCCAGCAGCTTAGGTACCAGGTTGGAAAACACCATATATTTT
CDR3aa: CASSLGTRLENTIYF

j_gene: TRBJ1-1
v_gene: TRBV18
abundance: once
len: 15
d_gene: -
CDR3nt: TGTGCCAGCTCACCGTATAGAGGATTGAACACTGAAGCTTTCTTT
CDR3aa: CASSPYRGLNTEAFF

j_gene: TRBJ2-7
v_gene: TRBV5-1
abundance: few
len: 15
d_gene: TRBD1
CDR3nt: TGCGCCAGCAATTGGGGGACAGGGAGCTCCTACGAGCAGTACTTC
CDR3aa: CASNWGTGSSYEQYF

j_gene: TRBJ2-2
v_gene: TRBV9
abundance: -
len: 16
d_gene: -
CDR3nt: TGTGCCAGCAGCGCTCCAGGGTCTTTGTCGACCGGGGAGCTGTTTTTT
CDR3aa: CASSAPGSLSTGELFF

j_gene: TRBJ2-3
v_gene: TRBV12-3/TRBV12-4
abundance: -
len: 12
d_gene: -
CDR3nt: TGTGCCAGCAGTTTAGGGTCTTCGCGCAAGTATTTT
CDR3aa: CASSLGSSRKYF

j_gene: TRBJ2-7
v_gene: TRBV9
abundance: -
len: 15
d_gene: TRBD2
CDR3nt: TGTGCCAGCAGCGCCGTTAGCGGGATCCCCTACGAGCAGTACTTC
CDR3aa: CASSAVSGIPYEQYF

j_gene: TRBJ2-3
v_gene: TRBV5-8
abundance: once
len: 15
d_gene: TRBD2
CDR3nt: TGTGCCAGCAGTTTTGGACTAGGGGGCACAGATACGCAGTATTTT
CDR3aa: CASSFGLGGTDTQYF

j_gene: TRBJ2-1
v_gene: TRBV7-9
abundance: -
len: 18
d_gene: TRBD1
CDR3nt: TGTGCCAGCAGCTTAGTGGACATGGACAGGATCTCCTACAATGAGCAGTTCTTC
CDR3aa: CASSLVDMDRISYNEQFF

j_gene: TRBJ2-1
v_gene: TRBV28
abundance: -
len: 15
d_gene: TRBD1
CDR3nt: TGTGCCAGTCTCAGGGCGGGACAGGGGTACAATGAGCAGTTCTTC
CDR3aa: CASLRAGQGYNEQFF

j_gene: TRBJ2-7
v_gene: TRBV7-8
abundance: -
len: 15
d_gene: TRBD2
CDR3nt: TGTGCCAGCACCAATAGCGGGACTAAATACTCCGAGCAGTACTTC
CDR3aa: CASTNSGTKYSEQYF

j_gene: TRBJ2-2
v_gene: TRBV28
abundance: -
len: 18
d_gene: TRBD2
CDR3nt: TGTGCCAGCCGGCCCTTACGTTTAGCGGGAGGGAACACCGGGGAGCTGTTTTTT
CDR3aa: CASRPLRLAGGNTGELFF

j_gene: TRBJ2-5
v_gene: TRBV10-3
abundance: -
len: 15
d_gene: -
CDR3nt: TGTGCCATCAGTGTTGGTGGGAGCCTCCAAGAGACCCAGTACTTC
CDR3aa: CAISVGGSLQETQYF

j_gene: TRBJ2-7
v_gene: TRBV11-2
abundance: -
len: 16
d_gene: TRBD1
CDR3nt: TGTGCCAGCAGCTTAAGAAAGGGGACAGGGTTCGACGAGCAGTACTTC
CDR3aa: CASSLRKGTGFDEQYF

j_gene: TRBJ2-7
v_gene: TRBV2
abundance: -
len: 14
d_gene: TRBD1
CDR3nt: TGTGCCAGCAGTGATGACAGGGGGAGTGAGGAGCAGTACTTC
CDR3aa: CASSDDRGSEEQYF

j_gene: TRBJ2-7
v_gene: TRBV13
abundance: -
len: 13
d_gene: -
CDR3nt: TGTGCCAGCAGTTCAGGGCACGGGTACGAGCAGTACTTC
CDR3aa: CASSSGHGYEQYF

j_gene: TRBJ2-7
v_gene: TRBV27
abundance: -
len: 16
d_gene: TRBD1
CDR3nt: TGTGCCAGCAGTTTCTTCGGGGACAGGGTAGTTTTCGAGCAGTACTTC
CDR3aa: CASSFFGDRVVFEQYF

j_gene: TRBJ2-5
v_gene: TRBV15
abundance: -
len: 16
d_gene: -
CDR3nt: TGTGCCACCAGCACCGACGACAGGGCGGGGGGAGAGACCCAGTACTTC
CDR3aa: CATSTDDRAGGETQYF

j_gene: TRBJ2-7
v_gene: TRBV4-1
abundance: -
len: 15
d_gene: TRBD2
CDR3nt: TGCGCCAGCAGGCCGAGCGGGAGTATCTCCTACGAGCAGTACTTC
CDR3aa: CASRPSGSISYEQYF

j_gene: TRBJ2-1
v_gene: TRBV2
abundance: -
len: 16
d_gene: TRBD2
CDR3nt: TGTGCCAGCAGTCTAACCGGGACTAGTAGAGTAAGTGAGCAGTTCTTC
CDR3aa: CASSLTGTSRVSEQFF